These 10 T cell receptor beta chains share one sample of origin, sequenced in a study of cytomegalovirus exposure and HLA in healthy donors (TCRdb year 2017). Libraries came from the immunoSEQ multiplex PCR assay. A mixture of 60 forward primers for TCR Vbeta segments and 13 reverse primers for TCR Jbeta segments was used in the multiplex PCR. In its TCRdb copy, this immuneACCESS table keeps in-frame sequences only and misses some clones. Where compared with another copy, unresolved V genes explain less than half of these, and the others have no known cause. The sample has roughly 150,000 clones on record, roughly 70% of them singletons. Clones ranked in the top ten supply over 3% of the sample. The sequenced sample was PBMCs. The receptors shown here come from a male donor in good health and CMV-seronegative.

V usage is TRBV6-6 and J usage is TRBJ2-7; D possibly corresponds to TRBD1 (5 bases). The V gene lost 5 bases and the J gene lost 2 bases, with 16 bases spanning the gap. Germline loops: CDR1 MNHNY, CDR2 SVGAGI (reference sequence). CDR3 length equals 15 residues. The CDR3 DNA reads TGTGCCAGCAGTACCGCTTGGGGCGGACCCTACGAGCAGTACTTC. Amino acid sequence: CASSTAWGGPYEQYF.

This clone was seen only a few times. The chain uses TRBV30 and TRBJ1-2, with 8 bases lining up with TRBD1. The junction had 1 base not matched to a gene; V was cut back by 5 bases and J by 2 bases. Germline lookup yields CDR1 GTSNPN and CDR2 SVGIG (reference sequence). The CDR3 sequence is 12 residues long. The chain's CDR3 is CAWGTGNYGYTF. The DNA for the CDR3 is TGTGCCTGGGGGACAGGAAACTATGGCTACACCTTC.

The rearrangement joins TRBV6-6 to TRBJ2-6, with D maybe TRBD1 (5 bases). The CDR3 runs 14 residues. Germline V gene sequence: CDR1 MNHNY, CDR2 SVGAGI (reference sequence). Between the trimmed V and J ends, which lost 6 bases and 0 bases, there was a span of 6 bases. DNA for the CDR3: TGTGCCAGCAGAGACAGCTCTGGGGCCAACGTCCTGACTTTC. Its protein product is CASRDSSGANVLTF.

This clone showed up just once. The rearrangement links TRBV5-4 to TRBJ2-5; 10 bases match TRBD2. Trimming removed 0 bases from V and 5 bases from J; junction bases left unmatched: 7. Germline CDR1 and CDR2: SGHNT and YYREEE (reference sequence). The CDR3 has 16 residues. CDR3 amino acids: CASSLAGLAAVETQYF. CDR3 bases: TGTGCCAGCAGCTTGGCCGGACTAGCGGCCGTGGAGACCCAGTACTTC. Complete variable domain (other parts from reference TRBV5-4 and TRBJ2-5): ETGVTQSPTHLIKTRGQQVTLRCSSQSGHNTVSWYQQALGQGPQFIFQYYREEENGRGNFPPRFSGLQFPNYSSELNVNALELDDSALYLCASSLAGLAAVETQYFGPGTRLLVL.

The V and J genes are TRBV6-5 and TRBJ2-7; 7 bases match TRBD1. Trimming at V came to 7 bases and at J to 2 bases, leaving 11 bases not matched to a gene. This CDR3 contains 15 residues. The germline V gene encodes CDR1 MNHEY and CDR2 SVGAGI. CDR3 DNA: TGTGCCAGCAATTTCCGGGACAGCGGACCCTACGAGCAGTACTTC. Protein product: CASNFRDSGPYEQYF.

The chain has TRBV18 and TRBJ2-2, with D possibly matching TRBD1 (6 bases). Germline CDR1 reads KGHSH; CDR2 reads LQKENI. The CDR3 loop spans 15 amino acids. Deletions cut 0 bases from V and 4 bases from J, with 9 bases between. DNA of the CDR3: TGTGCCAGCTCACCACCTACAGGGCCCACCGGGGAGCTGTTTTTT. Residues: CASSPPTGPTGELFF.

CDR3 sequence: CASSAHRGLDTEAFF. The CDR3 DNA is TGTGCCAGCAGCGCCCACAGGGGGCTGGACACTGAAGCTTTCTTT. This chain joins TRBV7-9 and TRBJ1-1; 9 nucleotides agree with TRBD1. Germline-derived CDR1 and CDR2 are SEHNR and FQNEAQ (reference sequence). The CDR3 consists of 15 residues. After removal of 5 bases from V and 3 bases from J, the junction contained 7 bases not matched to a gene.

The rearrangement uses TRBV21-1 and TRBJ1-6. TRBV21-1 is tagged as a pseudogene. CDR3 length: 21 residues. This CDR3 reads CASSSPDLPTNYSSYNSPLHF. CDR3 nucleotides: TGTGCCAGCAGCAGCCCGGACTTACCTACCAATTACAGCTCCTATAATTCACCCCTCCACTTT.

This clone was observed once. V is TRBV28 and J is TRBJ1-1, with D possibly TRBD1 on 6 matching bases. V lost 3 bases, J lost 4 bases, and 12 bases lay in between. The CDR3 extends over 14 amino acids. Per the germline V gene, CDR1 is MDHEN and CDR2 is SYDVKM. CDR3 region: CASSLHRATTEAFF. Written as DNA, the CDR3 is TGTGCCAGCAGTTTGCACAGGGCGACCACTGAAGCTTTCTTT. Complete variable domain (other parts from reference TRBV28 and TRBJ1-1): DVKVTQSSRYLVKRTGEKVFLECVQDMDHENMFWYRQDPGLGLRLIYFSYDVKMKEKGDIPEGYSVSREKKERFSLILESASTNQTSMYLCASSLHRATTEAFFGQGTRLTVV.

V usage is TRBV18 and J usage is TRBJ2-7; TRBD2 agrees at 14 bases. The germline V gene encodes CDR1 KGHSH and CDR2 LQKENI. V lost 6 bases and J lost 7; bases outside the gene matches: 11. CDR3 length: 16 amino acids. In nucleotides, the CDR3 is TGTGCCAGCTCCGGACCCGGACTAGCGGGAGGTTATGAGCAGTACTTC. As protein: CASSGPGLAGGYEQYF.